This entry describes one TCR beta chain. Its cognate antigen is unknown. The germline V and J ends were trimmed by 1 base and 7 bases, with 14 bases remaining between them. Germline CDR1 MNHNS, CDR2 SASEGT. The CDR3 loop spans 14 amino acids. Assay used: immunoSEQ multiplex PCR; TCRdb lists only in-frame clones, some missing. The sample holds approximately 110,000 clones, approximately 87% seen once. The time point is: week 11, during vaccination. The vaccine gave 300 ug of a 20-mer mutant IDH1 peptide subcutaneously per dose. This specimen belongs to a study of a mutant IDH1 vaccine in newly diagnosed glioma. Study overall: Onset of vaccination occurred 4-6 weeks following radiotherapy alone, or with temozolomide cycles. Treated patients were roughly 60% male, about 38% female, mean age around 40 years.

Study-wide points: Variations in leading peripheral T cell clonotypes appeared to have no connection with pseudoprogression.

The receptor was isolated from a woman aged 45-65 years with glioma. The specimen was PBMCs, collected from a glioma patient whose treatment included an IDH1 peptide vaccine. J is TRBJ2-7 and V is TRBV6-1; perhaps TRBD2 as D (6 bases). Here the CDR3 reads CASSEGRWGGEQYF. CDR3 DNA sequence: TGTGCCAGCAGTGAAGGGAGGTGGGGAGGTGAGCAGTACTTC.